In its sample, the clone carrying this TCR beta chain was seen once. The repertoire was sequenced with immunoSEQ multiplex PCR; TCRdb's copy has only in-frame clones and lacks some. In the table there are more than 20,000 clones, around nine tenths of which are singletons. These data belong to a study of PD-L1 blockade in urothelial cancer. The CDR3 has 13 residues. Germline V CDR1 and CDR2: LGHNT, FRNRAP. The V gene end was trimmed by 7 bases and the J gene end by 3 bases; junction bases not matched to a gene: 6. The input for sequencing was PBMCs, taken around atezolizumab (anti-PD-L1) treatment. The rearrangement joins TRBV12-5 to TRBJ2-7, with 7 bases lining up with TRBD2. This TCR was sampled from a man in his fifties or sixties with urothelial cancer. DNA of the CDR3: TGTGCTAGTGCCGGGGGGACCGGCTACGAGCAGTACTTC. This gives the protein CASAGGTGYEQYF.